What follows are 32 T cell receptor beta chains derived from one specimen sequenced in a study of T cell repertoires in cytomegalovirus infection. TCRdb re-analysed the reads in MiXCR, keeping a single row per CDR3 protein. The sample lists about 160,000 distinct CDR3 sequences, roughly a sixth occurring once. What was sequenced was CD8+ T cells from PBMCs. These receptors all come from a human donor in good health (CMV status not recorded). Some clones in this sample may be carry-over from other donors' samples.

This clonotype was found once. CDR3 DNA sequence: TGTGCCACCCTCCGGACTAGCGGGGACCGCACAGATACGCAGTATTTT. It yields the protein CATLRTSGDRTDTQYF. The V call is TRBV10-3, the J call TRBJ2-3, with 12 positions matching TRBD2. This CDR3 has 16 residues. Germline V gene lookup returns CDR1 ENHRY and CDR2 SYGVKD. V was pared by 10 bases and J by 1 base, with 9 bases of the junction left unmatched.

This clonotype was counted once. The chain couples TRBV15 to TRBJ1-1; D not resolved. V was shortened by 1 base and J by 3 bases, with 12 bases between the two germline ends. Germline lookup yields CDR1 LNHNV and CDR2 YYDKDF (reference sequence). This CDR3 region has 15 residues. This CDR3 reads CATSRAEGMYTEAFF. CDR3 coding DNA: TGTGCCACCAGCAGAGCGGAGGGTATGTACACTGAAGCTTTCTTT.

The chain has TRBV7-3 and TRBJ1-6; D remains unclear. Looked up from germline, CDR1 is SGHTA and CDR2 is FQGTGA. This CDR3 is 13 amino acids long. Between the trimmed V and J ends, which lost 1 base and 7 bases, there was a span of 5 bases. CDR3 protein: CASSLKGNSPLHF. The CDR3 nucleotides are TGTGCCAGCAGCTTAAAAGGCAATTCACCCCTCCACTTT.

V usage is TRBV7-3 and J usage is TRBJ1-1; TRBD1 aligns across 7 bases. The CDR3 covers 12 residues. Germline V gene sequence: CDR1 SGHTA, CDR2 FQGTGA. Trimming took 7 bases from V and 4 from J; bases not matched to a gene: 3. The CDR3 coding sequence is TGTGCCAGCACCCCAGGGGGCACTGAAGCTTTCTTT. Amino acids: CASTPGGTEAFF.

This clonotype was recorded many times. This chain connects TRBV28 to TRBJ2-7, with 8 positions matching TRBD1. The ends lost 6 bases at V and 3 bases at J; junction bases unmatched: 1. This CDR3 has 12 residues. Germline loops: CDR1 MDHEN, CDR2 SYDVKM. The chain's CDR3 is CASRDRGYEQYF. In nucleotides, the CDR3 is TGTGCCAGCAGAGACAGGGGCTACGAGCAGTACTTC. Looking up the rest from reference TRBV28 and TRBJ2-7 gives the full variable domain: DVKVTQSSRYLVKRTGEKVFLECVQDMDHENMFWYRQDPGLGLRLIYFSYDVKMKEKGDIPEGYSVSREKKERFSLILESASTNQTSMYLCASRDRGYEQYFGPGTRLTVT.

This clonotype was picked up a small number of times. This chain joins TRBV7-9 and TRBJ1-1; 7 bases line up with TRBD1. The CDR3 is 17 residues long. V was pared by 2 bases and J by 2 bases, with 11 bases of the junction left unmatched. Germline values: CDR1 SEHNR, CDR2 FQNEAQ (reference sequence). The CDR3 region is CASSLTKGARENTEAFF. CDR3 DNA: TGTGCCAGCAGCTTAACGAAGGGGGCGCGAGAAAACACTGAAGCTTTCTTT.

Here the CDR3 reads CASSEDRGTYEQYF. CDR3 coding DNA: TGTGCCAGCAGCGAGGACAGGGGGACCTACGAGCAGTACTTC. This rearrangement joins TRBV7-2 to TRBJ2-7, with 10 bases that match TRBD1. The V and J ends lost 5 bases and 2 bases, in that order; junction bases with no gene match: 3. The CDR3 length is 14 residues. The V gene's germline CDR1 is SGHTA and CDR2 FQGNSA.

This chain links TRBV28 with TRBJ2-7; 12 nucleotides line up with TRBD2. Germline values: CDR1 MDHEN, CDR2 SYDVKM. V dropped 5 bases and J dropped 3; count of bases not matched to a gene: 5. This CDR3 is 15 amino acids long. The CDR3 region is CASSQGLAGNYEQYF. The CDR3 DNA reads TGTGCCAGCAGTCAAGGACTAGCGGGAAACTACGAGCAGTACTTC.

The V and J genes are TRBV9 and TRBJ2-1, with D possibly being TRBD2 (6 bases). The CDR3 has 16 residues. The germline CDR1 and CDR2 sequences are SGDLS and YYNGEE. V was shortened by 3 bases and J by 3 bases, with 16 bases between the two germline ends. CDR3 region: CASSAPSGDDYNEQFF. In DNA, the CDR3 is TGTGCCAGCAGCGCTCCTTCGGGGGACGACTACAATGAGCAGTTCTTC.

This clonotype was observed at least ten times. The genes are TRBV10-2 and TRBJ2-7; D may be TRBD1 or TRBD2 (6 bases each). Germline V lookup: CDR1 WSHSY, CDR2 SAAADI. Trimming left V 0 bases short and J 5 bases short, with 11 bases between. CDR3 length: 14 residues. The CDR3 bases are TGCGCCAGCAGTGAGTCACGGGGGCGGCACGAGCAGTACTTC. It specifies CASSESRGRHEQYF.

Only a few counts were recorded for this clonotype. This chain uses TRBV11-2 with TRBJ2-2; a possible D gene is TRBD2 (5 bases). Per the germline V gene, CDR1 is SGHAT and CDR2 is FQNNGV. The V end lost 1 base, the J end lost 0 bases, and 12 bases lay between the germline ends. This CDR3 is 17 amino acids long. The CDR3 reads CASSLGLALANTGELFF. The CDR3 DNA follows: TGTGCCAGCAGCTTAGGTTTAGCGCTCGCGAACACCGGGGAGCTGTTTTTT.

V gene TRBV4-2 combines with J gene TRBJ2-1; D remains unclear. Germline V CDR1 and CDR2: LGHNA, YNFKEQ. The length of the CDR3 is 12 residues. V lost 0 bases to trimming and J lost 12 bases, with 9 bases between them. The CDR3 is CASSQDSIGQFF. The DNA for the CDR3 is TGTGCCAGCAGCCAAGATAGCATTGGGCAGTTCTTC.

The chain is built from TRBV14 and TRBJ2-7, with 7 bases fitting TRBD1. The germline CDR1 and CDR2 sequences are SGHDN and FVKESK. V lost 3 bases, J lost 0 bases, and 8 bases stayed unmatched. The CDR3 is 16 residues long. The CDR3 nucleotides are TGTGCCAGCAGCCACCAAACCGGGACAGCCTCCTACGAGCAGTACTTC. Its protein is CASSHQTGTASYEQYF.

This clonotype was detected only a few times. V usage is TRBV27 and J usage is TRBJ1-2, with a possible D match to TRBD1 (5 bases). V lost 2 bases and J 4 bases, leaving 11 bases between the germline ends. The CDR3 runs 14 residues. CDR1 and CDR2 (germline): MNHEY, SMNVEV (reference sequence). The CDR3 DNA sequence: TGTGCCAGCAGTTTAGGAGGGCAGGGCTATGGCTACACCTTC. It yields the protein CASSLGGQGYGYTF.

V usage is TRBV7-6 and J usage is TRBJ1-6; TRBD1 is a possible D gene (6 bases). Trimming left V 4 bases short and J 3 bases short, with 10 bases between. Germline assignment: CDR1 SGHVS and CDR2 FNYEAQ. This CDR3 has 15 residues. CDR3 sequence reads: CASSSTGFYNSPLHF. In DNA, the CDR3 is TGTGCCAGCAGCTCGACAGGTTTCTATAATTCACCCCTCCACTTT.

The J gene is TRBJ2-1, the V gene TRBV7-6, with D possibly being TRBD2 (5 bases). With 5 bases removed from V and 4 bases from J, the gap between germline ends came to 9 bases. This CDR3 is built from 13 residues. Germline assignment: CDR1 SGHVS and CDR2 FNYEAQ. This chain's CDR3 is CASSVGRYNEQFF. The CDR3 nucleotides read TGTGCCAGCAGCGTAGGGAGATACAATGAGCAGTTCTTC.

This clonotype was observed a handful of times. This rearrangement joins TRBV7-9 to TRBJ1-1, with 8 bases matching TRBD1. V dropped 4 bases and J dropped 6; count of bases not matched to a gene: 16. The V gene's germline CDR1 is SEHNR and CDR2 FQNEAQ (reference sequence). The CDR3 runs 17 residues. The CDR3 nucleotides are TGTGCCAGCAGCTCAGGGAGGACAGGGATCAGGAATGCTGAAGCTTTCTTT. Translating it yields CASSSGRTGIRNAEAFF.

This chain joins TRBV25-1 and TRBJ2-7; 8 nucleotides match TRBD1. Per the germline V gene, CDR1 is MGHDK and CDR2 is SYGVNS. This CDR3 has 12 residues. V lost 8 bases, J lost 2 bases, and 2 bases stayed unmatched. The CDR3 sequence: CASSDRAYEQYF. DNA for the CDR3: TGTGCCAGCTCGGACAGGGCCTACGAGCAGTACTTC.

There are a few counts of this clonotype. The rearrangement joins TRBV7-9 to TRBJ1-5; 7 bases agree with TRBD1. The CDR3 spans 16 residues. Trimming cost V 4 bases and J 1 base; bases outside gene matches: 7. The germline V gene encodes CDR1 SEHNR and CDR2 FQNEAQ (reference sequence). The CDR3 sequence: CASSSSTGNSNQPQHF. The DNA of the CDR3 is TGTGCCAGCAGCTCCTCGACAGGGAACAGCAATCAGCCCCAGCATTTT.

The rearrangement uses TRBV7-9 and TRBJ1-5; D is uncertain. V lost 0 bases to trimming and J lost 7 bases, with 10 bases between them. Germline V gene data show CDR1 as SEHNR and CDR2 as FQNEAQ (reference sequence). The CDR3 is 14 residues long. CDR3 sequence reads: CASSLAGGGQPQHF. The CDR3 DNA reads as TGTGCCAGCAGCTTAGCGGGAGGCGGACAGCCCCAGCATTTT.

There are a few counts of this clonotype. The rearrangement uses TRBV7-2 and TRBJ2-7; a possible D gene is TRBD2 (5 bases). In germline, CDR1 is SGHTA, CDR2 FQGNSA. The CDR3 consists of 15 residues. Trimming removed 5 bases from V and 4 bases from J, with 18 bases in between. The CDR3 region is CASSPRVALTYEQYF. In nucleotides, the CDR3 is TGTGCCAGCAGCCCACGGGTAGCGTTAACATACGAGCAGTACTTC.

This clonotype rates as medium-sized. J is TRBJ2-1 and V is TRBV7-8; a weak D match, TRBD1 (6 bases). The germline CDR1 and CDR2 sequences are SGHVS and FQNEAQ. V lost 8 bases and J lost 15, with 14 bases in between. The CDR3 is made up of 10 amino acids. The CDR3 sequence is CASGPGHLFF. DNA of the CDR3: TGTGCCAGCGGACCGGGACATTTGTTCTTC.

There are a few counts of this clonotype. The rearrangement joins TRBV13 to TRBJ2-3; 11 bases align to TRBD2. After removal of 4 bases from V and 2 bases from J, the junction contained 5 bases not matched to a gene. The germline V gene has CDR1 PRHDT and CDR2 FYEKMQ (reference sequence). The CDR3 sequence is 16 residues long. The CDR3 protein is CASSSRLAGNTDTQYF. The CDR3 nucleotides are TGTGCCAGCAGCTCTAGACTAGCGGGGAACACAGATACGCAGTATTTT.

The sample holds a few counts of this clonotype. The chain is built from TRBV10-2 and TRBJ2-1; 10 bases agree with TRBD1. CDR1 and CDR2 (germline): WSHSY, SAAADI. V lost 5 bases, J lost 15 bases, and 7 bases stayed unmatched. The CDR3 runs 12 residues. In nucleotides, the CDR3 is TGCGCCAGCAGTATGACAGGGGGCGATTTGTTCTTC. Translated, it gives CASSMTGGDLFF.

The sample holds a few counts of this clonotype. This sequence joins TRBV6-2 or TRBV6-3 and TRBJ1-1; D is unclear. CDR3 length equals 14 residues. Trimming shortened V by 0 bases and J by 3 bases, and 8 bases separated the two germline ends. CDR1 and CDR2 (germline): MNHEY, SVGEGT. CDR3 protein: CASSYSTGYTEAFF. The CDR3 DNA reads as TGTGCCAGCAGTTACTCGACGGGATACACTGAAGCTTTCTTT.

The gene calls are TRBV6-6 and TRBJ1-1; 7 nucleotides match TRBD1. Trimming at V came to 3 bases and at J to 5 bases, leaving 9 bases not matched to a gene. Germline CDR1 is MNHNY and CDR2 is SVGAGI (reference sequence). The CDR3 has 15 residues. CDR3 coding DNA: TGTGCCAGCAGTTATTCCACAGGGGAAGGAACTGAAGCTTTCTTT. This sequence encodes CASSYSTGEGTEAFF.

In regard to this clonotype: This may be a read error: a much more frequent sequence differs by one nucleotide. The chain employs TRBV7-8 and TRBJ1-4; 8 positions match TRBD1. The CDR3 extends over 16 amino acids. Germline CDR1 is SGHVS and CDR2 is FQNEAQ. The trim removed 5 bases at V and 0 bases at J, leaving 5 bases unmatched. CDR3 protein: CASSADRDPTNEKLFF. In DNA, the CDR3 is TGTGCCAGCAGCGCGGACAGGGATCCAACTAATGAAAAACTGTTTTTT.

This clonotype was counted ten times or more. The chain uses TRBV7-2 and TRBJ1-1; TRBD1 matches at 7 bases. CDR1 is SGHTA and CDR2 is FQGNSA in the germline V gene. CDR3 length equals 14 residues. After removal of 5 bases from V and 4 bases from J, the junction contained 7 bases not matched to a gene. CDR3 amino acids: CASSLNTGATEAFF. As DNA, the CDR3 is TGTGCCAGCAGCCTTAACACAGGGGCCACTGAAGCTTTCTTT.

This clonotype has a handful of counts. This chain joins TRBV15 and TRBJ1-1; D is unresolved. The CDR3 is 13 residues long. V was shortened by 3 bases and J by 0 bases, with 5 bases between the two germline ends. CDR1 and CDR2 (germline): LNHNV, YYDKDF (reference sequence). Here the CDR3 reads CATSSGVNTEAFF. Written as DNA, the CDR3 is TGTGCCACCAGCAGTGGGGTGAACACTGAAGCTTTCTTT.

This clonotype was counted a few times. The chain links TRBV7-9 to TRBJ1-1; D might be TRBD1 (6 bases). The CDR3 covers 18 residues. Germline CDR1 is SEHNR and CDR2 is FQNEAQ (reference sequence). V lost 2 bases and J lost 0, with 19 bases in between. The CDR3 DNA reads TGTGCCAGCAGCTTATCGGGACATCGGCTACTCCTGAACACTGAAGCTTTCTTT. This encodes CASSLSGHRLLLNTEAFF.

This chain joins TRBV11-1 and TRBJ2-5, with 8 bases identical to TRBD2. Looked up from germline, CDR1 is SGHAT and CDR2 is FQDESV (reference sequence). This CDR3 comprises 14 residues. The V gene end was trimmed by 2 bases and the J gene end by 5 bases; junction bases not matched to a gene: 4. CDR3 DNA: TGTGCCAGCAGCTTACTTAGCGGGGAGGAGACCCAGTACTTC. Encoded protein: CASSLLSGEETQYF.

This chain uses TRBV7-9 with TRBJ1-1, with D hard to call. The CDR3 has 12 amino acids. The V gene lost 5 bases and the J gene lost 4 bases, with 8 bases spanning the gap. Germline assignment: CDR1 SEHNR and CDR2 FQNEAQ (reference sequence). The CDR3 DNA reads as TGTGCCAGCAGCCTTTGGGCCACTGAAGCTTTCTTT. Translation gives CASSLWATEAFF.